The 2 T cell receptor beta chains below all came from one sample that was sequenced in a study of CD8 T cells in ankylosing spondylitis. Using its own MiXCR run on the 5' RACE reads, TCRdb lists one record per CDR3 protein. The profile shows fewer than 180,000 distinct CDR3 sequences, roughly 44% of them singletons. The sequenced sample was synovial fluid, either unsorted or a sorted T cell fraction (not recorded which). All receptors derive from a male donor with ankylosing spondylitis.

The chain uses TRBV5-1 and TRBJ2-3; TRBD1 might be the D (6 bases). CDR3 length equals 16 residues. Looked up from germline, CDR1 is SGHRS and CDR2 is YFSETQ. V was trimmed by 2 bases and J by 0 bases, leaving 13 bases between them. This chain's CDR3 is CASSFPTGPSTDTQYF. CDR3 nucleotides: TGCGCCAGCAGCTTCCCGACAGGTCCCAGCACAGATACGCAGTATTTT.

This clonotype has only a few counts. The chain carries TRBV28 and TRBJ2-7; no clear D gene. V lost 3 bases and J lost 1, with 7 bases in between. The CDR3 contains 13 residues. Germline assignment: CDR1 MDHEN and CDR2 SYDVKM. The CDR3 is CASSLIGSYEQYF. In DNA form, the CDR3 reads TGTGCCAGCAGTTTGATCGGGTCCTACGAGCAGTACTTC.